Presented here are 24 T cell receptor beta chains from one specimen sequenced in a study of blood T cell repertoires in COVID-19. The method was immunoSEQ multiplex PCR; TCRdb's version includes in-frame clones alone and lacks a portion of them. In the table there are 310,000 or so clones, 85% to 90% of which are singletons. Sample: peripheral blood. All receptors derive from a woman in her 30s with COVID-19, enrolled during active disease.

The CDR3 spells CAWSLPSTGQVHNEQFF. In DNA, the CDR3 is TGTGCCTGGAGTCTCCCCTCAACGGGACAGGTACACAATGAGCAGTTCTTC. The chain uses TRBV30 and TRBJ2-1, with 8 bases aligning to TRBD1. V trimming: 2 bases; J trimming: 5 bases; junction bases outside the gene matches: 14. The CDR3 has 17 amino acids. Germline assignment: CDR1 GTSNPN and CDR2 SVGIG (reference sequence).

V gene TRBV11-1 combines with J gene TRBJ1-5, with D possibly matching TRBD1 (6 bases). The CDR3 is 15 residues long. Germline CDR1 SGHAT, CDR2 FQDESV (reference sequence). The V end was cut by 5 bases, the J end by 3 bases, with 14 bases between. CDR3 bases: TGTGCCAGCAGCCCTGGAACAGGGACCAATCAGCCCCAGCATTTT. It translates to CASSPGTGTNQPQHF.

V and J are TRBV6-5 and TRBJ1-6; no clear D. The germline gives CDR1 MNHEY, CDR2 SVGAGI. The CDR3 extends over 13 amino acids. V lost 8 bases to trimming and J lost 9 bases, with 14 bases between them. The CDR3 bases are TGTGCCAGCTCCCGGCCCGGAGGTTCACCCCTCCACTTT. Protein sequence: CASSRPGGSPLHF.

The chain has TRBV19 and TRBJ1-1; D unresolved. CDR3 length: 13 amino acids. With 4 bases removed from V and 4 bases from J, the gap between germline ends came to 10 bases. Germline values: CDR1 LNHDA, CDR2 SQIVND (reference sequence). In DNA form, the CDR3 reads TGTGCCAGTAGTAAACTGTCTGGCACTGAAGCTTTCTTT. It specifies CASSKLSGTEAFF.

The count of this clone is one. The chain recombines TRBV19 with TRBJ1-4, with 8 bases lining up with TRBD1. The V gene's germline CDR1 is LNHDA and CDR2 SQIVND (reference sequence). The junction had 6 bases not matched to a gene; V was cut back by 7 bases and J by 5 bases. The CDR3 has 14 amino acids. The DNA of the CDR3 is TGTGCCAGTAAGACAGGGGACCTCAATGAAAAACTGTTTTTT. Translated: CASKTGDLNEKLFF.

V gene TRBV5-4 combines with J gene TRBJ2-1; the match to TRBD2 covers 7 bases. CDR1 and CDR2 from the germline V gene are SGHNT and YYREEE (reference sequence). The CDR3 is 15 residues long. Trimming took 1 base from V and 5 from J; bases not matched to a gene: 6. CDR3 nucleotides: TGTGCCAGCAGCTTGTCCGGGAGGAAAGACAATGAGCAGTTCTTC. Translation: CASSLSGRKDNEQFF. Full variable domain (missing parts from reference TRBV5-4 and TRBJ2-1): ETGVTQSPTHLIKTRGQQVTLRCSSQSGHNTVSWYQQALGQGPQFIFQYYREEENGRGNFPPRFSGLQFPNYSSELNVNALELDDSALYLCASSLSGRKDNEQFFGPGTRLTVL.

The rearrangement joins TRBV27 to TRBJ1-4; 8 nucleotides line up with TRBD1. Looked up from germline, CDR1 is MNHEY and CDR2 is SMNVEV (reference sequence). V shed 5 bases, J shed 6 bases, and the junction held 11 bases outside the gene matches. CDR3 size: 16 residues. CDR3 loop: CASSTNGRGPHEKLFF. The CDR3 DNA reads TGTGCCAGCAGTACCAACGGCAGGGGGCCTCATGAAAAACTGTTTTTT.

The chain uses TRBV5-1 and TRBJ2-6; tentative D call: TRBD2 (5 bases). Germline V gives CDR1 SGHRS, CDR2 YFSETQ. The CDR3 runs to 16 residues. Trimming stripped 3 bases from V and 0 bases from J, with 10 bases between. CDR3 sequence reads: CASSSGAVSGANVLTF. For the CDR3, the DNA is TGCGCCAGCAGCTCCGGAGCGGTCTCTGGGGCCAACGTCCTGACTTTC. The entire variable domain, with the rest obtained from reference TRBV5-1 and TRBJ2-6, is as follows: KAGVTQTPRYLIKTRGQQVTLSCSPISGHRSVSWYQQTPGQGLQFLFEYFSETQRNKGNFPGRFSGRQFSNSRSEMNVSTLELGDSALYLCASSSGAVSGANVLTFGAGSRLTVL.

The V gene is TRBV28, the J gene TRBJ1-2; unclear D gene. The CDR3 extends over 12 amino acids. Germline V lookup: CDR1 MDHEN, CDR2 SYDVKM. The V gene lost 3 bases and the J gene lost 8 bases, with 10 bases spanning the gap. The CDR3 sequence is CASSLSRLGYTF. In nucleotides, the CDR3 is TGTGCCAGCAGTTTGAGCAGGTTAGGCTACACCTTC.

The rearrangement links TRBV28 to TRBJ2-2; 7 bases match TRBD2. The V gene end was trimmed by 6 bases and the J gene end by 2 bases; junction bases not matched to a gene: 9. CDR3 length: 16 amino acids. CDR1 is MDHEN, CDR2 SYDVKM, per germline. The CDR3 DNA reads as TGTGCCAGCAGACCTTATGGCGGGAGTAACACCGGGGAGCTGTTTTTT. Protein: CASRPYGGSNTGELFF.

This chain connects TRBV28 to TRBJ2-1, with a tentative D call TRBD2 (6 bases). The ends were cut back, 3 bases at V and 3 bases at J, with 12 bases in the middle. Germline V gene lookup returns CDR1 MDHEN and CDR2 SYDVKM. The CDR3 sequence is 15 residues long. CDR3 coding DNA: TGTGCCAGCAGTTTTACTAGCAGATACTACAATGAGCAGTTCTTC. Protein sequence: CASSFTSRYYNEQFF. The variable domain in full, with the rest retrieved from reference TRBV28 and TRBJ2-1, is DVKVTQSSRYLVKRTGEKVFLECVQDMDHENMFWYRQDPGLGLRLIYFSYDVKMKEKGDIPEGYSVSREKKERFSLILESASTNQTSMYLCASSFTSRYYNEQFFGPGTRLTVL.

This rearrangement joins TRBV6-6 to TRBJ2-7; no clear D. CDR1 and CDR2 from the germline V gene are MNHNY and SVGAGI (reference sequence). Trimming left V 6 bases short and J 5 bases short, with 5 bases between. The CDR3 runs 10 residues. CDR3 in amino acids: CASSGDEQYF. CDR3 coding DNA: TGTGCCAGCAGCGGTGACGAGCAGTACTTC.

For this clone: The junction and the germline gene differ at one end; a read error may be behind it. This sequence joins TRBV4-3 and TRBJ2-7, with 7 bases identical to TRBD1. Germline V lookup: CDR1 LGHNA, CDR2 YSLEER. This CDR3 has 15 amino acids. This CDR3 is CASSQDRVGLGQSVF. For the CDR3, the DNA is TGCGCCAGCAGCCAAGATCGGGTGGGTTTGGGACAGTCAGTGTTC.

The chain carries TRBV30 and TRBJ1-5, with D possibly being TRBD1 (6 bases). The V gene's germline CDR1 is GTSNPN and CDR2 SVGIG (reference sequence). The CDR3 totals 15 residues. V was shortened by 5 bases and J by 2 bases, with 16 bases between the two germline ends. CDR3 DNA: TGTGCCTGGGAGGGTGGGGGCCAGGGCAATCAGCCCCAGCATTTT. It is translated as CAWEGGGQGNQPQHF.

The chain employs TRBV19 and TRBJ1-5; 7 bases agree with TRBD1. There are 14 residues in the CDR3. Germline values: CDR1 LNHDA, CDR2 SQIVND (reference sequence). Unmatched junction bases numbered 7, after V lost 5 bases and J lost 6 bases. CDR3 loop: CASSYRGVGQPQHF. For the CDR3, the DNA is TGTGCCAGTAGTTACAGGGGTGTGGGTCAGCCCCAGCATTTT.

At least ten counts were recorded for this clone. The J gene is TRBJ2-5, the V gene TRBV6-5; possible D gene TRBD2, 5 bases. The germline gives CDR1 MNHEY, CDR2 SVGAGI. Deletions cut 6 bases from V and 4 bases from J, with 18 bases between. The CDR3 runs to 15 residues. The CDR3 is CASSVGPSEGETQYF. CDR3 DNA: TGTGCCAGCAGCGTTGGGCCTTCCGAGGGAGAGACCCAGTACTTC.

The CDR3 sequence: CASSQDYRAAYEQYF. The CDR3 DNA reads as TGCGCCAGCAGCCAAGATTACAGGGCGGCTTACGAGCAGTACTTC. The rearrangement links TRBV4-1 to TRBJ2-7; D possibly corresponds to TRBD1 (6 bases). Germline loops: CDR1 MGHRA, CDR2 YSYEKL. V was shortened by 0 bases and J by 4 bases, with 13 bases between the two germline ends. The CDR3 loop spans 15 amino acids.

The CDR3 sequence is CAHGGERRTGELFF. The CDR3 DNA sequence: TGTGCCCACGGAGGGGAAAGAAGGACCGGGGAGCTGTTTTTT. The rearrangement links TRBV10-3 to TRBJ2-2; the D gene is possibly TRBD2 (6 bases). This CDR3 is built from 14 residues. Germline V gene sequence: CDR1 ENHRY, CDR2 SYGVKD. Trimming cost V 11 bases and J 5 bases, with 18 bases left between them.

The sample holds a few counts of this clone. V and J are TRBV11-2 and TRBJ2-1, with D perhaps TRBD2 (5 bases). The CDR3 is 12 residues long. Germline V gene sequence: CDR1 SGHAT, CDR2 FQNNGV. The V end was cut by 5 bases, the J end by 7 bases, with 9 bases between. The DNA for the CDR3 is TGTGCCAGCAGCCGTACTAGAAATGAGCAGTTCTTC. Amino acid sequence: CASSRTRNEQFF.

Details on this clone: One end of the junction fails to match germline, which may point to a read error. This chain joins TRBV10-3 and TRBJ2-2, with 8 bases aligning to TRBD2. CDR3 length equals 15 residues. CDR1 and CDR2 from the germline V gene are ENHRY and SYGVKD. In DNA, the CDR3 is TGTGCCATCAGGCCACTAGCGGTGAACGCCGGGGAGCTGTTTTTT. Its protein is CAIRPLAVNAGELFF.

A note on this clone: Germline and junction disagree at one end, which may indicate a read error. This rearrangement joins TRBV7-7 to TRBJ1-1; D not resolved. The CDR3 has 13 residues. Germline V lookup: CDR1 SSHAT, CDR2 FNYEAQ (reference sequence). CDR3 DNA: TGTGCTAGCAGCTTAGAAGAGGGAACTGAAGCTTTCTTT. This gives the protein CASSLEEGTEAFF. The full variable domain, with the rest looked up from reference TRBV7-7 and TRBJ1-1, is GAGVSQSPRYKVTKRGQDVTLRCDPISSHATLYWYQQALGQGPEFLTYFNYEAQPDKSGLPSDRFSAERPEGSISTLTIQRTEQRDSAMYRCASSLEEGTEAFFGQGTRLTVV.

The chain has TRBV29-1 and TRBJ1-2; perhaps TRBD1 as D (6 bases). The germline V and J ends were trimmed by 3 bases and 4 bases, with 9 bases remaining between them. This CDR3 is built from 12 residues. Germline CDR1 reads SQVTM; CDR2 reads ANQGSEA. For the CDR3, the DNA is TGCAGCGTTGATACAGGGACCTATGGCTACACCTTC. Its protein is CSVDTGTYGYTF.

J is TRBJ2-7 and V is TRBV6-5; 11 positions match TRBD2. J lost 1 base, V lost 4 bases, and 3 bases had no gene match. This CDR3 is 15 amino acids long. CDR1 and CDR2 from the germline V gene are MNHEY and SVGAGI. The CDR3 DNA is TGTGCCAGCAGTTCCGGGACTAGCGGTTCCTACGAGCAGTACTTC. Translated: CASSSGTSGSYEQYF.

The V call is TRBV28, the J call TRBJ1-5; 8 bases match TRBD1. The trim removed 0 bases at V and 2 bases at J, leaving 0 bases unmatched. Looked up from germline, CDR1 is MDHEN and CDR2 is SYDVKM. The CDR3 runs to 15 residues. The CDR3 DNA follows: TGTGCCAGCAGTTTATGGGACAGGGGCAATCAGCCCCAGCATTTT. The encoded protein is CASSLWDRGNQPQHF.